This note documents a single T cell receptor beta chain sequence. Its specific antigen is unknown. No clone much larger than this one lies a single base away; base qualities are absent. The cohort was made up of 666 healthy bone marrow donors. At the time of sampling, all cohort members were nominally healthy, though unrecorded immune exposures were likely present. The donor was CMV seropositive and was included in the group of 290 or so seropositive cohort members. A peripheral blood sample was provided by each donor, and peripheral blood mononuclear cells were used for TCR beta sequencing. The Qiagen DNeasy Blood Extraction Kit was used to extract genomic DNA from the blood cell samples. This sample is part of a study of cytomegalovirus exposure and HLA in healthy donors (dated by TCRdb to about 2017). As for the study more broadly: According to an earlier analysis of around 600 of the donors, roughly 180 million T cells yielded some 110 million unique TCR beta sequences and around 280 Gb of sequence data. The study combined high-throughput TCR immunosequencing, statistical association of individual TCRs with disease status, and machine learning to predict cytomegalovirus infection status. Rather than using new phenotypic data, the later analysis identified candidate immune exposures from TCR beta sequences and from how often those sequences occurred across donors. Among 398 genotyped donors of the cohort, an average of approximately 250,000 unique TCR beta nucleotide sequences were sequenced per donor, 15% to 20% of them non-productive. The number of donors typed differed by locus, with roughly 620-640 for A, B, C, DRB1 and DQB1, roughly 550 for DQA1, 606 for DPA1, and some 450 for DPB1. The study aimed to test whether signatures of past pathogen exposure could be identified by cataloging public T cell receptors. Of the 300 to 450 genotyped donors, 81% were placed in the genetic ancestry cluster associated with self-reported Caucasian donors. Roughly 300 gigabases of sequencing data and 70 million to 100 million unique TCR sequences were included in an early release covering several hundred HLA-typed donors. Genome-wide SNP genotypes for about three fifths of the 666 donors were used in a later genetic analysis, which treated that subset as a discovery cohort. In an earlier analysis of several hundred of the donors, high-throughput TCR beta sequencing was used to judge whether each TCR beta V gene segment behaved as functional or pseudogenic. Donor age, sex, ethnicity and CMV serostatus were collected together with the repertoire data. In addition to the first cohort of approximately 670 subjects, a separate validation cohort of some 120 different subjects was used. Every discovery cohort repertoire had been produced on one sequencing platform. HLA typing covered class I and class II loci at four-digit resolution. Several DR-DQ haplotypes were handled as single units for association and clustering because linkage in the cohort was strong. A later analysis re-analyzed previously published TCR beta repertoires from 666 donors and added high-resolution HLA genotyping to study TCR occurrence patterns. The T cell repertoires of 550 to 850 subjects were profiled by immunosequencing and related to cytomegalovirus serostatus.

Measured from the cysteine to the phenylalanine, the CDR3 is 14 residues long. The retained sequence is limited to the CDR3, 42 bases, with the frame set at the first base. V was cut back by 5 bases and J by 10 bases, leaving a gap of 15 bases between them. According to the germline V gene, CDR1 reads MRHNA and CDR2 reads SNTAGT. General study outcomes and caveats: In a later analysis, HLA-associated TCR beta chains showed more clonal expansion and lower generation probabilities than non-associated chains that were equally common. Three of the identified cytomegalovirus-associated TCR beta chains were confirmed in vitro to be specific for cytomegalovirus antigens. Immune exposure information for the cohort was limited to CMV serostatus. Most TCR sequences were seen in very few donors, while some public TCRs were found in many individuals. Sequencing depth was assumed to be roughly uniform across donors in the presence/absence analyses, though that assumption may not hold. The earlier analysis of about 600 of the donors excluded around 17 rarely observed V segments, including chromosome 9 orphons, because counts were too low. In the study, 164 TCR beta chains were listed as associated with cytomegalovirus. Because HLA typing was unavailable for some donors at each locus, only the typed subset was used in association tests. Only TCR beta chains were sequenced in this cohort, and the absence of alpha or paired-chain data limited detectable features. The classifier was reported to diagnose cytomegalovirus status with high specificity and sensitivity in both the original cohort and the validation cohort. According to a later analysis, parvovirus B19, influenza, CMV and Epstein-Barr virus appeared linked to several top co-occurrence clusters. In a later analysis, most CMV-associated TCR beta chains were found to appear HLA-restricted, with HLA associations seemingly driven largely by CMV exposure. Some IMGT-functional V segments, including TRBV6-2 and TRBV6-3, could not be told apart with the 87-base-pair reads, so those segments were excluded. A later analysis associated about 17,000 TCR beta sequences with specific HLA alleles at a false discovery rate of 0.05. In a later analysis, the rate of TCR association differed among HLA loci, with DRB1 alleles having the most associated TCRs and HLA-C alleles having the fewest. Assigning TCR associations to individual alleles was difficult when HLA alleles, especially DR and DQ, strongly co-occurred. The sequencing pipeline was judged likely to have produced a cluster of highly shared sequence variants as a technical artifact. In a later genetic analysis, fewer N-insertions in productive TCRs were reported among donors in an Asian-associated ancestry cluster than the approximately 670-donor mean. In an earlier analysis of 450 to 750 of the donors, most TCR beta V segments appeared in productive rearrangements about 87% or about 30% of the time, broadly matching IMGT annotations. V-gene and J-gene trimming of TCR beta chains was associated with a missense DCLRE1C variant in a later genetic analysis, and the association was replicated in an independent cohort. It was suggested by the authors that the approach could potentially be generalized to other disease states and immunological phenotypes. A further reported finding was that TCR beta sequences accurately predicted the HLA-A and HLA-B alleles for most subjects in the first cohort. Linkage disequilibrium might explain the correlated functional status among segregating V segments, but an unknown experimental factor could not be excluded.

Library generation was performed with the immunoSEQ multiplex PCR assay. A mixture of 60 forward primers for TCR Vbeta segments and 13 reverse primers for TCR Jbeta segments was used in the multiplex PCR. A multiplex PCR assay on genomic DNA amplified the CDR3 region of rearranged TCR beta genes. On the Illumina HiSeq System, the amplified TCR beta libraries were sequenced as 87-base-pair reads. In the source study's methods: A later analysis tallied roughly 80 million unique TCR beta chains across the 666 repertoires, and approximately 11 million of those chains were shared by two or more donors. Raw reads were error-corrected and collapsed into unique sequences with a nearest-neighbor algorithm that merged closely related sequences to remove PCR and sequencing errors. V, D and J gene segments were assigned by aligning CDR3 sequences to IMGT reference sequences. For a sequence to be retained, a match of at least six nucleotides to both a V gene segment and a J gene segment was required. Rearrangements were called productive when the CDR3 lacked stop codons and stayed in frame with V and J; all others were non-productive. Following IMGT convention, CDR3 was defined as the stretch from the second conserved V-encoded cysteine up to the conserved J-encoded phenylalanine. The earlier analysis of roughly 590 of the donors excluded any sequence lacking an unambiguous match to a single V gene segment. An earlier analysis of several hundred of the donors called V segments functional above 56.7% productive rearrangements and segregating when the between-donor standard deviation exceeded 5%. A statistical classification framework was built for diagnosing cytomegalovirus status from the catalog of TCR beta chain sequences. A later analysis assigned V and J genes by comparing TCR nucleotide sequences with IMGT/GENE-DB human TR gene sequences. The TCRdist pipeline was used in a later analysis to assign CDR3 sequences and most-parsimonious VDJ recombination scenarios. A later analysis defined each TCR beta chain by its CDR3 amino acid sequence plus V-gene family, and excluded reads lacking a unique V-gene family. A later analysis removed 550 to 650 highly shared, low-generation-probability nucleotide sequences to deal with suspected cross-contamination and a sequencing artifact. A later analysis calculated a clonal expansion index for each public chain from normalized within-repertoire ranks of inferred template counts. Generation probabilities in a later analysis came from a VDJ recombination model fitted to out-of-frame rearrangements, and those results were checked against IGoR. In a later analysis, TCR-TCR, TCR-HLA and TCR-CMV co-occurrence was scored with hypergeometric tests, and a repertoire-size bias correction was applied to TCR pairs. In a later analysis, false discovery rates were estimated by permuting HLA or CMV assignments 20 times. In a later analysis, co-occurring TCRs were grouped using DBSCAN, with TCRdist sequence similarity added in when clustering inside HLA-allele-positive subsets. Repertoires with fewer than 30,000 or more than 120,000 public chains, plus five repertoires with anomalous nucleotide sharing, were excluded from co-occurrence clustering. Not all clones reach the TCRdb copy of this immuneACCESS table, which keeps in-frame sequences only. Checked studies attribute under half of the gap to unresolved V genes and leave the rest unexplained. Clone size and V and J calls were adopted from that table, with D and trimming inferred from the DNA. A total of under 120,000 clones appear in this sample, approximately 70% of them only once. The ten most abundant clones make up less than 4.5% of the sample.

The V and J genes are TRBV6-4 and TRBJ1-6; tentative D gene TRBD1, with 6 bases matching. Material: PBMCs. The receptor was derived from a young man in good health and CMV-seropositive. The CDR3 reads CASSLGGLRSPLHF. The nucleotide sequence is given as TGTGCCAGCAGTCTGGGGGGGCTGAGGTCACCCCTCCACTTT.